This note documents a single T cell receptor beta chain sequence. Its antigen is still unknown. Template material for TCR beta VDJ and CDR3 profiling consisted of genomic DNA. TCRdb passed the reads through MiXCR, listing each CDR3 protein once. The sample shows 190,000 or so distinct CDR3 sequences, approximately 60% of them seen only once. These data belong to a study of CD8+CD57+ T cells in acquired aplastic anemia. Study-level background: Sorted cells (CD4+ and CD8+) yielded DNA amounts that averaged approximately 3.2 ug. Researchers reported that healthy donors averaged about 11 million reads for CD4+ cells. Notes on the study in general: A significant difference in CD8+ Simpson's diversity between patients and controls was not found. In common between the patients and the controls were twenty-nine CD8+ CDR3 sequences.

The CDR3 covers 14 residues. V lost 1 base and J lost 3; bases outside the gene matches: 6. Germline lookup yields CDR1 DFQATT and CDR2 SNEGSKA (reference sequence). The gene calls are TRBV20-1 and TRBJ2-7; TRBD1 agrees at 7 bases. Material for sequencing was sorted CD4+, CD8+, or CD8+CD57+ T cells (not recorded which) from PBMCs. The clonotype was recovered from a human donor in good health. The CDR3: CSARATGERYEQYF. The CDR3 nucleotides read TGCAGTGCTAGAGCCACAGGGGAGCGCTACGAGCAGTACTTC.